This passage covers 11 T cell receptor beta chains from one sample sequenced in a study of control samples from healthy donors and cancer patients. Profiling relied on immunoSEQ multiplex PCR, and the TCRdb table lists in-frame clones only, not all of them. The sample has some 130,000 clones; approximately 90% are singletons. Sequenced input: blood. The receptors were sampled from a man aged 40-49 years in good health.

Turning to this clone: This sample includes further DNA sequences coding for the same CDR3. The rearrangement links TRBV20-1 to TRBJ1-1; D is possibly TRBD1 (6 bases). The CDR3 sequence is 11 residues long. CDR1 DFQATT and CDR2 SNEGSKA come from the germline V gene (reference sequence). The CDR3 protein is CSARGSTEAFF. CDR3 in DNA: TGCAGCGCAAGGGGGAGCACTGAAGCTTTCTTT.

The chain combines TRBV6-5 with TRBJ1-6, with D maybe TRBD1 (5 bases). This CDR3 region has 14 residues. The germline gives CDR1 MNHEY, CDR2 SVGAGI. The ends were cut back, 4 bases at V and 3 bases at J, with 7 bases in the middle. Here the CDR3 reads CASSLGLYNSPLHF. The DNA for the CDR3 is TGTGCCAGCAGTTTGGGACTCTATAATTCACCCCTCCACTTT.

The chain uses TRBV12-5 and TRBJ1-1; 8 bases fit TRBD1. The germline V gene has CDR1 LGHNT and CDR2 FRNRAP. After removal of 3 bases from V and 4 bases from J, the junction contained 10 bases not matched to a gene. The CDR3 runs 16 residues. Here the CDR3 DNA reads TGTGCTAGTGGTTTCCACATAGCAGGGGGCGGCACTGAAGCTTTCTTT. It yields the protein CASGFHIAGGGTEAFF.

This clone has just one count. V usage is TRBV20-1 and J usage is TRBJ2-7, with D possibly TRBD2 on 5 matching bases. Germline-derived CDR1 and CDR2 are DFQATT and SNEGSKA (reference sequence). This CDR3 is 12 amino acids long. Trimming pared 3 bases from V and 7 bases from J, leaving 13 bases between. The CDR3 here is CSASGIRGEQYF. In DNA, the CDR3 is TGCAGTGCTAGTGGCATCCGAGGGGAGCAGTACTTC.

In the case of this clone: Other DNA variants within this sample encode the same CDR3. The V call is TRBV4-3, the J call TRBJ2-3; D call uncertain. The CDR3 sequence is 14 residues long. The V gene lost 1 base and the J gene lost 0 bases, with 5 bases spanning the gap. Looked up from germline, CDR1 is LGHNA and CDR2 is YSLEER. This CDR3 is CASSQGSSTDTQYF. The CDR3 DNA reads TGCGCCAGCAGCCAAGGATCCAGCACAGATACGCAGTATTTT.

The chain is built from TRBV12-3 or TRBV12-4 and TRBJ1-1, with D uncertain. V lost 3 bases to trimming and J lost 6 bases, with 11 bases between them. The CDR3 runs 13 residues. CDR3 sequence (DNA): TGTGCCAGCAGTTTCCTGGGATCGCCTGAAGCTTTCTTT. Encoded protein: CASSFLGSPEAFF.

With respect to this clone: Other DNA variants within this sample encode the same CDR3. J is TRBJ2-2 and V is TRBV6-5; 9 bases line up with TRBD2. The CDR3 runs 15 residues. The V gene's germline CDR1 is MNHEY and CDR2 SVGAGI. With 6 bases clipped from V and 5 bases from J, the junction kept 7 bases outside the gene matches. CDR3 residues: CASRAGGVGTGELFF. Written as DNA, the CDR3 is TGTGCCAGCAGGGCGGGGGGGGTGGGAACCGGGGAGCTGTTTTTT.

The chain couples TRBV7-6 to TRBJ2-7; 8 bases are shared with TRBD2. The CDR3 length is 14 residues. V was clipped by 5 bases and J by 4 bases; unmatched bases: 7. Looked up from germline, CDR1 is SGHVS and CDR2 is FNYEAQ. In DNA form, the CDR3 reads TGTGCCAGCAGCCAGGGGACTAGTGGTTACGAGCAGTACTTC. This translates into CASSQGTSGYEQYF.

This chain links TRBV19 with TRBJ1-3; 8 positions agree with TRBD1. The V gene's germline CDR1 is LNHDA and CDR2 SQIVND (reference sequence). With 5 bases clipped from V and 3 bases from J, the junction kept 6 bases outside the gene matches. The length of the CDR3 is 15 residues. For the CDR3, the DNA is TGTGCCAGTAGTGCCCGGACAGGGAGTGGAAACACCATATATTTT. Protein sequence: CASSARTGSGNTIYF. The full variable domain, completed using reference TRBV19 and TRBJ1-3, is DGGITQSPKYLFRKEGQNVTLSCEQNLNHDAMYWYRQDPGQGLRLIYYSQIVNDFQKGDIAEGYSVSREKKESFPLTVTSAQKNPTAFYLCASSARTGSGNTIYFGEGSWLTVV.

The chain is built from TRBV3-1 (or the pseudogene TRBV3-2) and TRBJ2-5; D is ambiguous. CDR3 length: 14 amino acids. Trimming left V 0 bases short and J 2 bases short, with 7 bases between. The germline CDR1 and CDR2 sequences are LGHDT and YNNKEL (reference sequence). As DNA, the CDR3 is TGTGCCAGCAGCCAAGATCTACAGCAAGAGACCCAGTACTTC. It is translated as CASSQDLQQETQYF.

The chain employs TRBV2 and TRBJ1-1; D not certain. There are 15 residues in the CDR3. V was shortened by 3 bases and J by 1 base, with 12 bases between the two germline ends. CDR1 is SNHLY and CDR2 is FYNNEI in the germline V gene. CDR3 sequence reads: CASSDRIFGNTEAFF. The CDR3 DNA reads TGTGCCAGCAGTGACAGGATCTTTGGGAACACTGAAGCTTTCTTT.